This TCR beta chain was retrieved from a study of blood T cells in healthy people across ages (dated by TCRdb to the mid-2010s). Background on the whole study: In model experiments, template switching captured about one uniquely barcoded TCR beta cDNA molecule for every two T cells. Age-related changes in TCR beta repertoire diversity were measured in the study by deep sequencing normalized with unique cDNA molecular identifiers. Four age groups were formed from the donors: young (average 16 years), middle-aged (approximately 39), aged (62) and long-lived (roughly 88). To avoid experimental bias, donors of different ages were randomly spread across the sequencing lanes. For two donors (one aged 18 to 29 and one aged 80 or older), the study analyzed two additional independent replicas of 1 million unique cDNA reads from the same blood draw.

Its CDR3 holds 16 amino acids, cysteine through phenylalanine. Only the CDR3 portion is preserved as DNA: 48 bases, with reading frame beginning at the first base. V is cut back by 6 bases and J by 2 bases, with 5 bases in the junction unmatched. Library construction relied on 5' RACE. TCRdb records Illumina HiSeq 2500 as the sequencer. A second roughly 6 to 12 cycle PCR used a sample-barcoded 5' primer and a J-beta primer mix. Each TCR beta cDNA molecule received a unique molecular identifier from a template-switch 5' adaptor carrying 12 random nucleotides. At least 3 million CDR3-containing paired-end reads were obtained from each sample. First-strand cDNA was synthesized from all RNA with the Mint cDNA synthesis kit, primed by a TRBC-specific oligonucleotide. After uracil-DNA glycosylase treatment, a first 18-cycle PCR used universal primers M1SS and BC2_uni_R on all cDNA. For the original study's pipeline: For normalization, 1 million high-quality reads were randomly selected from each sample, with every read carrying a distinct molecular identifier. Instead of being binned into consensus sequences, reads that shared molecular identifiers were thrown out. MiTCR, with a Q25 quality threshold and the strictest error-elimination algorithm, was used for CDR3 identification, clonotype clustering and error correction. Lower-bound total TCR beta diversity was estimated with a nonparametric unseen species model using Euler transformation. The raw public data were reprocessed by TCRdb itself: fastp quality trimming at Q25, MiXCR clonotype calling, in-frame beta chains only. Every distinct CDR3 protein forms one entry, paired with its most common genes and DNA. TCRdb assigned the V and J calls; the authors' analysis was not used. Across this sample there are 800,000 or so distinct CDR3 sequences, with about half seen only once. Around 18% of the sample is held by the ten biggest clonotypes.

The approximately 40 donors, aged about 6 to 95 years, were systemically healthy Caucasian individuals from Russia. Each donor gave 8.5 to 10 milliliters of peripheral blood, collected into EDTA-treated Vacutainer tubes. PBMCs were isolated by Ficoll-Paque density-gradient centrifugation, with at least 7 million obtained per sample. Total RNA was extracted from PBMCs with Trizol reagent, with at least 5.5 micrograms obtained per sample. The percentages of naive CD45RAhigh/CD27high T cells were determined by flow cytometry on a PBMC aliquot from every donor. What the work shows at the level of the full study, not this receptor alone: As age increased, observed TCR beta diversity per million T cells dropped in a roughly linear way, and a significant reduction was already evident by age 40. Because profiling used bulk unsorted PBMCs, naive and antigen-experienced compartments could not be compared conclusively. Because donor CMV infection status was unknown, age-related changes in expanded clonotypes were potentially confounded. The percentage of naive T cells measured by flow cytometry correlated strongly with observed TCR beta diversity. Compared with the aged group, the long-lived group had more naive CD4+ T cells, fewer expanded clones and increased TCR diversity, suggesting age selection. Estimates of total diversity from one million sequenced T cells were regarded as lower bounds and underestimates.

Many counts were recorded for this clonotype. Which antigen it targets is not known. Qualities for individual bases were not recorded, and no much larger clone is one base off. The source is a man aged 80 or over in good health. The sequencing input was blood. The V and J segments used are TRBV12-3 or TRBV12-4 and TRBJ2-3, and 13 junction bases match TRBD2. The nucleotide sequence is TGTGCCAGCAGGACCGGGACTAGCGGGATCACAGATACGCAGTATTTT. Translated, this is CASRTGTSGITDTQYF.